Reported below is one T cell receptor beta chain. The antigen it recognizes is unknown. Per-base quality was not reported, and no clone a single base away is much larger than it. The data originate from a study of follicular helper T cells after annual influenza vaccination (TCRdb year 2017). Broadly, across the study: After each seasonal influenza vaccination, blood was collected on days 0, 7 and 28. To study recall of cTfh clones, some subjects were followed through successive annual vaccinations in the 2013-2014, 2014-2015 and 2015-2016 seasons. One week after vaccination, a second recruited cohort of about a dozen subjects (Table S1) displayed a similar ICOS+CD38+ cTfh response. Multi-year samples were available for six subjects, with four spanning two vaccination seasons and two spanning three seasons. Samples from 2013-2014 were cryopreserved, whereas samples from about 2015 were processed immediately after collection. The paper's findings and limits, for the study overall: ICOS+CD38+ cTfh clonality correlated with the frequency of that population, and its change correlated with the change in circulating plasmablast frequency. Day 7 ICOS+CD38+ clones were most often found later in ICOS-CD38- cTfh, suggesting that subset may serve as a memory reservoir. Undersampling of the much larger non-cTfh compartments could not be excluded when assessing influenza clone enrichment. With successive annual vaccinations, a recurrent oligoclonal ICOS+CD38+ cTfh response was recalled, and this response contained tetramer and AIM influenza-specific clonotypes. Only 10-20% of analyzed cells yielded productive TCRB sequences, so sampling of rare clonotypes was not possible.

The library was prepared using the immunoSEQ multiplex PCR assay. Adaptive Biotechnologies carried out TCRB amplification, library preparation, sequencing and preliminary bioinformatics at Survey level resolution. Per the authors' processing: Clonality was computed in R as 1 minus normalized Shannon entropy; the Gini index was calculated with the R package ineq. Overlap score was defined as the summed counts of shared sequences divided by the total counts of all sequences in both compared samples. Fisher's exact test, with an assumed theoretical repertoire of 10^7 TCRB sequences, was used to assess the significance of shared clonotypes. What TCRdb holds here is the immuneACCESS table cut down to in-frame rearrangements. Part of the clones is not present; checked against another copy, under half of the missing clones reflect an unresolved V gene, and the others are unexplained. Clone size and V and J calls were adopted from that table, with D and trimming inferred from the DNA. This sample lists some 10,000 clones; roughly 85% were detected once. Of the sample, under 0.4% is held by the ten largest clones.

According to the study, the label for this sample's time point signals: 2014-2015 season, 7 days after vaccination. Adults received seasonal inactivated influenza vaccine (Fluvarix), and TCRB sequencing tracked sorted blood CD4 subsets before and after vaccination. To be eligible, subjects had to live in the community and must not have received influenza vaccine in the previous 6 months. Exclusions included influenza vaccine contraindications, substance abuse, HIV/AIDS, active malignancy, immunomodulatory medication and active illness such as respiratory infection. Per time point, between roughly 40 and 110 mL of blood was sampled. Ficoll-Paque PLUS or SepMate separation was used to isolate PBMC. As a non-Tfh subset for comparison, CXCR5- memory CD4 T cells were sorted. Before DNA extraction, cell subsets were sorted from PBMC on a BD FACS Aria. V is reduced by 2 bases and J by 3 bases, leaving a spacing of 13 bases between them. There are 15 amino acids in the CDR3, from cysteine to phenylalanine inclusive. The read is trimmed to its CDR3 DNA, 45 bases read in frame from base 1. The germline V gene encodes CDR1 MNHEY and CDR2 SVGAGI.

The sequence was collected from an adult who received the influenza vaccine. The specimen comprised CXCR5- memory CD4+ T cells sorted from blood, sampled 7 days after influenza vaccination. Per the publication, the cell subset or site label means: CXCR5- memory CD4 T cells. The rearrangement combines TRBV6-5 with TRBJ1-1, with the D gene not confidently named. The DNA reads as follows: TGTGCCAGCAGTTACATGGGGTCGGATGACACTGAAGCTTTCTTT. Its protein product is CASSYMGSDDTEAFF.